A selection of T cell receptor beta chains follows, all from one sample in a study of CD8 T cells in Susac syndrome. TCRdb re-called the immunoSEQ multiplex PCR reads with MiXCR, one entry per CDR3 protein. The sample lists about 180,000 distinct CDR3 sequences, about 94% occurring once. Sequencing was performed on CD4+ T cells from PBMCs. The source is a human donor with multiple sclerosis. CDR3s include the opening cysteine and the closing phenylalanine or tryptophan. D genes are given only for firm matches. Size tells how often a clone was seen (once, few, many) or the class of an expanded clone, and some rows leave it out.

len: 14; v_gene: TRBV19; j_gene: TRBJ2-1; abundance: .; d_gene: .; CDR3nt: TGTGCCAGTAGTATAGCTCGCAAAGGGAATGAGCAGTTCTTC; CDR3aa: CASSIARKGNEQFF
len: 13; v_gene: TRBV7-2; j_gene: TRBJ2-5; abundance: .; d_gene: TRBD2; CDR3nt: TGTGCCAGCAAGGCGGGGGGCGCCGAGACCCAGTACTTC; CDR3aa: CASKAGGAETQYF
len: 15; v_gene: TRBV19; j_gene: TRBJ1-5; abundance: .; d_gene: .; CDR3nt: TGTGCCAGTACAGGCTTTGGGGGTCGTAATCAGCCCCAGCATTTT; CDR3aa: CASTGFGGRNQPQHF
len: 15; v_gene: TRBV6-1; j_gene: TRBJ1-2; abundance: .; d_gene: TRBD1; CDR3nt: TGTGCCAGCAGGACAACCGGGACAGGGGGCTATGGCTACACCTTC; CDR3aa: CASRTTGTGGYGYTF
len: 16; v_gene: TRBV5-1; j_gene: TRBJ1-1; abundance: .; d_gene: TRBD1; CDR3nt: TGCGCCAGCAACTTTGGACAGGGGCAGGTGAACACTGAAGCTTTCTTT; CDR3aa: CASNFGQGQVNTEAFF
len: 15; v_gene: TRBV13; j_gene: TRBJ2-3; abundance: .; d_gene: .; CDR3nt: TGTGCCAGCAGCTTAGTTGTGGGGGGCACAGATACGCAGTATTTT; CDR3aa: CASSLVVGGTDTQYF
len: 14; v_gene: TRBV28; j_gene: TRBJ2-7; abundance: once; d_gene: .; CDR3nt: TGTGCCAGCAGGACATCCGGGGCGCACGACGAGCAGTACTTC; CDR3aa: CASRTSGAHDEQYF
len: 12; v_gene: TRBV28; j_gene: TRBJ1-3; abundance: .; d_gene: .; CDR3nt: TGTGCCAGCAGTTTCCTCCGAAACACCATATATTTT; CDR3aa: CASSFLRNTIYF
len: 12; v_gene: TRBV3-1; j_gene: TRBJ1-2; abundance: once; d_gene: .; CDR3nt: TGTGCCAGCAGCCAAGCCCGCGCGGGCTACACCTTC; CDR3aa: CASSQARAGYTF
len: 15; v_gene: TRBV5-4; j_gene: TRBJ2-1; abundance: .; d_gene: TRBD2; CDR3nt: TGTGCCAGCAGCTCAAAGCGGGGTCTCCACAATGAGCAGTTCTTC; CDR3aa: CASSSKRGLHNEQFF
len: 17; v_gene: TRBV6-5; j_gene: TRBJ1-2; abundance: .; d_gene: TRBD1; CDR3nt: TGTGCCAGCAGTTACTCCGCCTACCTCGGACAGGGTCTTGGCTACACCTTC; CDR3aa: CASSYSAYLGQGLGYTF
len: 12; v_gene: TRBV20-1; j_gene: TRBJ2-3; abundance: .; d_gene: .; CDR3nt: TGCAGTGCTAGTCCCCCGGGAGATACGCAGTATTTT; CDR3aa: CSASPPGDTQYF
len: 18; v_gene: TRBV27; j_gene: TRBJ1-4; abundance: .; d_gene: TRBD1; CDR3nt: TGTGCCAGCAGTTTAACGACCCTTCCCGACAGGGGGGGCGAAAAACTGTTTTTT; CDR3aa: CASSLTTLPDRGGEKLFF
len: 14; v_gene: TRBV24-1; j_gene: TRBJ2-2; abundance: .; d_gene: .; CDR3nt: TGTGCCACCAGTGATTATCTTAACACCGGGGAGCTGTTTTTT; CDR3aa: CATSDYLNTGELFF
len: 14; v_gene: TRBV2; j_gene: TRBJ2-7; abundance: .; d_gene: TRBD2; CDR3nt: TGTGCCAGCAGTGACGGGCGGGGGGCGTACGAGCAGTACTTC; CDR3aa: CASSDGRGAYEQYF
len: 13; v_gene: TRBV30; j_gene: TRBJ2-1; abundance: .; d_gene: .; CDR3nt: TGTGCCTGGAGCCCTGGGACTGACAATGAGCAGTTCTTC; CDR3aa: CAWSPGTDNEQFF
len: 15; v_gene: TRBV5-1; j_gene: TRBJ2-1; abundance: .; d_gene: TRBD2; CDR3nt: TGCGCCAGCAGCTTGGGTGCTAGCGGGAACAATGAGCAGTTCTTC; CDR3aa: CASSLGASGNNEQFF
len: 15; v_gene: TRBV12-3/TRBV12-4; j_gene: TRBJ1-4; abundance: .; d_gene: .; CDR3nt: TGTGCCAGCAGCTCCGTGGGGGTACCTAATGAAAAACTGTTTTTT; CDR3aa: CASSSVGVPNEKLFF
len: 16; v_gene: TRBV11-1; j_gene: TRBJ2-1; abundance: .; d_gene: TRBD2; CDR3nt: TGTGCCAGCAGCAGGGGGACTAGCGGGAGACGGAATGAGCAGTTCTTC; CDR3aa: CASSRGTSGRRNEQFF
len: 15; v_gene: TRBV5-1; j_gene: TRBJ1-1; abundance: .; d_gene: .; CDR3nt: TGCGCCAGCAGCTTGCGGGCAGGGTTGAACACTGAAGCTTTCTTT; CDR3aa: CASSLRAGLNTEAFF